These T cell receptor beta chains were read from a single sample in a study of cytomegalovirus exposure and HLA in healthy donors. Only in-frame clones appear in the TCRdb table, and some are missing; sequencing was by immunoSEQ multiplex PCR. The table records some 80,000 clones, 78% of them present only once. The sample comprised PBMCs. The receptors derive from a man between 40 and 49 years old in good health and CMV-seronegative. Each CDR3 is given with its conserved first and last residue. D genes are given only for firm matches. Not every row has a clone size; where given, it reads once, few, many or a size class.

TRBJ2-7,-,TRBV18,-,CASSPYPGTGRYEQYF,TGTGCCAGCTCACCATACCCCGGGACCGGGAGATACGAGCAGTACTTC
TRBJ1-3,TRBD1,TRBV5-1,-,CASSLGQGISGNTIYF,TGCGCCAGCAGCTTGGGACAGGGGATCTCTGGAAACACCATATATTTT
TRBJ1-2,-,TRBV6-1,-,CASSELAGQRYGYTF,TGTGCCAGCAGTGAATTGGCAGGGCAACGGTATGGCTACACCTTC
TRBJ2-2,-,TRBV4-2,-,CASSQERAGDTGELFF,TGTGCCAGCAGCCAAGAGCGGGCGGGTGACACCGGGGAGCTGTTTTTT
TRBJ2-7,-,TRBV10-3,-,CAISEGNLEAYEQYF,TGTGCCATCAGTGAAGGGAACCTGGAGGCCTACGAGCAGTACTTC
TRBJ1-6,TRBD1,TRBV6-6,-,CASSLGTVGNSPLHF,TGTGCCAGCAGCCTCGGGACAGTGGGTAATTCACCCCTCCACTTT
TRBJ1-2,TRBD1,TRBV5-4,-,CASTLTGTGGSGYTF,TGTGCCAGCACCTTAACCGGGACAGGGGGCAGCGGCTACACCTTC
TRBJ2-3,-,TRBV10-1,-,CASRGVADTQYF,TGCGCCAGCAGAGGGGTGGCAGATACGCAGTATTTT
TRBJ2-1,-,TRBV29-1,-,CSGLWGDNEQFF,TGCAGCGGCCTGTGGGGAGACAATGAGCAGTTCTTC
TRBJ2-3,-,TRBV6-1,few,CASKGRADTQYF,TGTGCCAGCAAGGGCAGGGCGGATACGCAGTATTTT
TRBJ1-1,TRBD1,TRBV18,-,CASSLDRGAMNTEAFF,TGTGCCAGCTCACTCGACAGGGGGGCTATGAACACTGAAGCTTTCTTT
TRBJ2-4,-,TRBV19,-,CASSSDYLAIAKNIQYF,TGTGCCAGTAGTTCCGACTATCTGGCTATAGCCAAAAACATTCAGTACTTC
TRBJ2-1,TRBD2,TRBV4-2,-,CASSPGTSQDSYNEQFF,TGTGCCAGCAGCCCCGGGACTAGCCAAGATTCCTACAATGAGCAGTTCTTC
TRBJ1-2,-,TRBV6-5,-,CASNRPGNYGYTF,TGTGCCAGCAACCGCCCAGGGAACTATGGCTACACCTTC
TRBJ1-3,-,TRBV5-1,-,CSSSREGYSGNTIYF,TGCTCCAGCAGCCGCGAGGGTTACTCTGGAAACACCATATATTTT
TRBJ1-2,-,TRBV30,-,CAWSDSWGEGYTF,TGTGCCTGGAGTGATAGCTGGGGCGAAGGCTACACCTTC
TRBJ1-4,-,TRBV30,-,CAWSPSRYEKLFF,TGTGCCTGGAGTCCATCGAGGTATGAAAAACTGTTTTTT
TRBJ2-5,TRBD2,TRBV7-3,-,CASSLQRGGRETQYF,TGTGCCAGCAGCTTACAGCGGGGGGGCCGGGAGACCCAGTACTTC
TRBJ1-5,-,TRBV6-6,-,CASSAIGVQPQHF,TGTGCCAGCAGTGCCATCGGAGTTCAGCCCCAGCATTTT
TRBJ2-7,-,TRBV18,-,CASRGQGGWDYEQYF,TGTGCCAGTCGCGGACAGGGAGGGTGGGACTACGAGCAGTACTTC
TRBJ2-5,TRBD1,TRBV29-1,once,CSTDLRGLETQYF,TGCAGCACGGACCTCAGGGGGTTAGAGACCCAGTACTTC
TRBJ1-2,TRBD1,TRBV27,-,CASSHLGRGQGNGYTF,TGTGCCAGCAGCCACCTCGGAAGGGGACAGGGGAATGGCTACACCTTC
TRBJ1-5,-,TRBV7-9,-,CASSSGGFGNQPQHF,TGTGCCAGCAGCTCGGGTGGGTTTGGGAATCAGCCCCAGCATTTT
TRBJ2-7,-,TRBV27,-,CASSAAGQIYEQYF,TGTGCCAGCAGTGCTGCCGGACAGATCTACGAGCAGTACTTC
TRBJ2-3,-,TRBV6-5,-,CASSFLGGPGDTQYF,TGTGCCAGCAGTTTCCTCGGGGGGCCGGGAGATACGCAGTATTTT
TRBJ1-2,-,TRBV5-1,-,CASSFDGGGGGYTF,TGCGCCAGCAGTTTTGATGGCGGGGGAGGTGGCTACACCTTC
TRBJ2-2,TRBD1,TRBV9,-,CASTGTGRTGELFF,TGTGCCAGCACCGGGACAGGGCGCACCGGGGAGCTGTTTTTT
TRBJ1-1,-,TRBV6-5,few,CASSGPPMNTEAFF,TGTGCCAGCAGTGGGCCGCCTATGAACACTGAAGCTTTCTTT
TRBJ2-7,TRBD1,TRBV12-5,-,CASGSLDRVYEQYF,TGTGCTAGTGGTTCCCTGGACAGGGTCTACGAGCAGTACTTC
TRBJ1-6,TRBD1,TRBV28,-,CASSGTGGGVPLHF,TGTGCCAGCAGCGGGACAGGGGGAGGTGTACCCCTCCACTTT
TRBJ1-5,TRBD1,TRBV19,-,CASSIGTGGTFSNQPQHF,TGTGCCAGTAGTATCGGGACAGGGGGCACTTTTAGCAATCAGCCCCAGCATTTT
TRBJ1-6,-,TRBV18,few,CASSPRGGGQSYNSPLHF,TGTGCCAGCTCACCACGAGGCGGGGGGCAGTCCTATAATTCACCCCTCCACTTT
TRBJ1-2,TRBD1,TRBV6-5,-,CASSQLGQGYGYTF,TGTGCCAGCAGTCAATTGGGACAGGGCTATGGCTACACCTTC
TRBJ1-1,-,TRBV9,-,CASSSSSLVNTEAFF,TGTGCCAGCAGCTCATCTAGCCTAGTGAACACTGAAGCTTTCTTT
TRBJ2-2,-,TRBV4-1,-,CASSQVPGKTGELFF,TGCGCCAGCAGCCAAGTACCAGGGAAAACCGGGGAGCTGTTTTTT
TRBJ2-1,-,TRBV11-2,-,CASSLVGGFEQFF,TGTGCCAGCAGCTTAGTAGGCGGTTTTGAGCAGTTCTTC
TRBJ1-2,-,TRBV7-3,-,CASSDQGTPNYGYTF,TGTGCCAGCAGTGATCAGGGGACGCCTAACTATGGCTACACCTTC
TRBJ2-7,-,TRBV6-4,once,CASSPSGLAYEQYF,TGTGCCAGCAGCCCGTCGGGTCTTGCCTACGAGCAGTACTTC
TRBJ2-3,-,TRBV7-9,-,CASSPRGASEEYRTDTQYF,TGTGCCAGCAGCCCGAGGGGCGCTAGCGAGGAGTATCGCACAGATACGCAGTATTTT
TRBJ1-5,-,TRBV7-9,-,CASSPGSYNQPQHF,TGTGCCAGCAGCCCCGGGTCCTATAATCAGCCCCAGCATTTT
TRBJ1-1,-,TRBV5-1,-,CASSLGSGRTEAFF,TGCGCCAGCAGCTTGGGCTCGGGGAGGACTGAAGCTTTCTTT
TRBJ2-7,-,TRBV27,-,CASSSLSYEQYF,TGTGCCAGCAGTTCCCTCTCCTACGAGCAGTACTTC
TRBJ2-6,-,TRBV5-4,few,CASSLAVGFSGANVLTF,TGTGCCAGCAGCTTGGCGGTCGGGTTCTCTGGGGCCAACGTCCTGACTTTC
TRBJ1-6,-,TRBV6-6,-,CASEPGLWVNSPLHF,TGTGCCAGCGAGCCTGGGCTCTGGGTTAATTCACCCCTCCACTTT
TRBJ1-4,-,TRBV2,few,CASGAGVGATEKLFF,TGTGCCAGCGGGGCGGGGGTGGGGGCTACTGAAAAACTGTTTTTT
TRBJ2-3,TRBD1,TRBV30,-,CAWSLSTGGRTQYF,TGTGCCTGGAGTCTAAGCACAGGGGGCAGAACGCAGTATTTT
TRBJ2-4,-,TRBV18,-,CASSGRRGSNIQYF,TGTGCCAGCTCAGGTCGACGAGGATCTAACATTCAGTACTTC
TRBJ2-6,TRBD1,TRBV16,-,CASSQYETGGSGANVLTF,TGTGCCAGCAGCCAATACGAGACAGGGGGTTCAGGGGCCAACGTCCTGACTTTC
TRBJ1-1,TRBD1,TRBV6-6,-,CASSWGKRTGNTEAFF,TGTGCCAGCAGTTGGGGCAAAAGGACAGGGAACACTGAAGCTTTCTTT
TRBJ2-6,-,TRBV5-6,-,CASADSLKANVLTF,TGTGCCAGCGCAGACAGTCTGAAGGCCAACGTCCTGACTTTC
TRBJ2-3,TRBD1,TRBV9,-,CASSTTGGHGTDTQYF,TGTGCCAGCAGTACAACAGGGGGTCACGGCACAGATACGCAGTATTTT
TRBJ2-1,TRBD2,TRBV27,-,CASGRAGGYYNEQFF,TGTGCCAGCGGTAGAGCGGGGGGTTACTACAATGAGCAGTTCTTC
TRBJ2-5,-,TRBV5-4,-,CASSLGGGRGETQYF,TGTGCCAGCAGCTTGGGAGGCGGCAGGGGAGAGACCCAGTACTTC
TRBJ2-7,TRBD1,TRBV7-9,-,CASSLTGGSYEQYF,TGTGCCAGCAGCTTAACAGGGGGCTCCTACGAGCAGTACTTC
TRBJ2-2,TRBD1,TRBV10-1,-,CASSPNRGANTGELFF,TGCGCCAGCAGTCCTAACAGGGGAGCGAACACCGGGGAGCTGTTTTTT
TRBJ1-1,TRBD1,TRBV5-1,-,CASSLAGGTGGAGTEAFF,TGCGCCAGCAGCTTGGCTGGCGGGACAGGGGGCGCGGGGACTGAAGCTTTCTTT
TRBJ2-3,-,TRBV5-1,-,CASSFTPPPSTDTQYF,TGCGCCAGCAGCTTTACACCGCCTCCTAGCACAGATACGCAGTATTTT
TRBJ2-1,TRBD2,TRBV28,-,CASTSGGLYNEQFF,TGTGCCAGCACTAGCGGGGGGCTATACAATGAGCAGTTCTTC